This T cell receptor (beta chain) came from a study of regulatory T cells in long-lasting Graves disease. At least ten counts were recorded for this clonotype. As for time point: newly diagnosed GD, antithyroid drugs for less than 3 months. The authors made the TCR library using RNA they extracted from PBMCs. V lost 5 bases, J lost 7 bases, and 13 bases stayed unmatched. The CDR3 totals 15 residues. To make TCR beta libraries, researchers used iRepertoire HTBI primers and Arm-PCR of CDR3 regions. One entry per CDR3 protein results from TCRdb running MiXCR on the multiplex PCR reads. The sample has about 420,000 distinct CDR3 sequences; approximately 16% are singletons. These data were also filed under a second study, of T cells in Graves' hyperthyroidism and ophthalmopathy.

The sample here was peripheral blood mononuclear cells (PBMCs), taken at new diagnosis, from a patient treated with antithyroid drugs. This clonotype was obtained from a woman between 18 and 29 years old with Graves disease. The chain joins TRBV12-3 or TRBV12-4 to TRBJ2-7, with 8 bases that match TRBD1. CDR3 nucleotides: TGTGCCAGCAGTCCATCCGACGACAGGGGAAGGGAGCAGTACTTC. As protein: CASSPSDDRGREQYF.